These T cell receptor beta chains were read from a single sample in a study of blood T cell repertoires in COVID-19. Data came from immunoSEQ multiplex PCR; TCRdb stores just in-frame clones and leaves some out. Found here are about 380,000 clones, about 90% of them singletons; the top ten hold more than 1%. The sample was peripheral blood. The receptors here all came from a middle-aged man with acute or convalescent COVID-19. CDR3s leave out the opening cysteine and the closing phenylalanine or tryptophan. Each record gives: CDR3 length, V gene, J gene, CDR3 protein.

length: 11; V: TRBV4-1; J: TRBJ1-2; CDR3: ASSQVSGYGYT
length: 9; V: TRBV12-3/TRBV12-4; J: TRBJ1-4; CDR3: ASRYDSELF
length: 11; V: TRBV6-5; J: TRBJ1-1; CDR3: ASGRVVDTEAF
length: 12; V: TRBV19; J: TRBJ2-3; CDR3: ASSPGTSTDTQY
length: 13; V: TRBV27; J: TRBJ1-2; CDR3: ASSSPFDSPYGYT
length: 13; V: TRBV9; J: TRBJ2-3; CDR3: ASSVYGGGTDTQY
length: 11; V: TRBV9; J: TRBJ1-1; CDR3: ASSVVPDREAF
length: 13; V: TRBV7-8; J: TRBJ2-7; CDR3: ASSLTSGISYEQY
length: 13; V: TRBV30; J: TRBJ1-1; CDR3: AWNRGQPRGTEAF
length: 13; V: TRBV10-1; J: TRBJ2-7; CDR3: ASSQAGTGDYEQY
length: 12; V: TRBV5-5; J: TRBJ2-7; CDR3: ASSLVRASNEQY
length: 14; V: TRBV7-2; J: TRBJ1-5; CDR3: ASSHMAQISNQPQH
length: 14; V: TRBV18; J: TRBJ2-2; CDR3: ASSPYRGGNTGELF
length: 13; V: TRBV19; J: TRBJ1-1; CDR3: ASSKRGTGMIEAF
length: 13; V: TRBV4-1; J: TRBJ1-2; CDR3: ASSQYEGEGYGYT
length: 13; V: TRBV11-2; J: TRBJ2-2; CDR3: ASSPEDRGPGELF
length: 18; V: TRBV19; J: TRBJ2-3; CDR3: ASSIFGTGGVLTDTDTQY
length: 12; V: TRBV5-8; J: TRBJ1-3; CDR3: ASSLGVTGNTIY
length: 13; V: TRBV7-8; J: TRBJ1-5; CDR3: ASSTYGGWNQPQH
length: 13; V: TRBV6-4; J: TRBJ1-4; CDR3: ASRMTPPGHEKLF
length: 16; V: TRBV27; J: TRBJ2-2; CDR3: ASSLLSSGGGGTGELF
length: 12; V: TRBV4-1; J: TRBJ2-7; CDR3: ASSPRTGSYEQY
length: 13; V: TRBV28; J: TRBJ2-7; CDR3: ASTPPDTEFYEQY
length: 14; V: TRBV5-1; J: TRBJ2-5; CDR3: ASSPGLAGGEETQY
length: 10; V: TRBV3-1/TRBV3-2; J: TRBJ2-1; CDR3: ASSHTSVEQF
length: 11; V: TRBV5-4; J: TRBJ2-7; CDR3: ASRWQGSYEQY
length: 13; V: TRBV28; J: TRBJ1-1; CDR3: ASSSSPDRAFEAF
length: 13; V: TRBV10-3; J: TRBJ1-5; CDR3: AISAIWSGVQPQH
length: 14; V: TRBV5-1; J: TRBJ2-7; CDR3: ASSWAGSVGVYEQY
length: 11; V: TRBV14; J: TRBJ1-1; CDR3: ASSPRGAGEAF
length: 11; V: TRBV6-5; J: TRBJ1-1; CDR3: ASRTVMNTEAF
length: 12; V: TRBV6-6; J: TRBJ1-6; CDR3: ASSYGAAGSPLH
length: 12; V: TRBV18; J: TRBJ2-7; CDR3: ASSPGTDSYEQY
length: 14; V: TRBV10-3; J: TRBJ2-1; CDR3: AISESKWSIRNEQF
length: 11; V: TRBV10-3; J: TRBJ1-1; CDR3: AISDRGNTEAF
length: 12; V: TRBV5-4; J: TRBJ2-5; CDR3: ASSLGQGERTQY
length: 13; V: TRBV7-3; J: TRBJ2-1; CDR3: ASSLGAGGNNEQF
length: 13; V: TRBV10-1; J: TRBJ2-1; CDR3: ASSEGTANFNEQF
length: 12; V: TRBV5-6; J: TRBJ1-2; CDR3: ASSSVVGTLGYT
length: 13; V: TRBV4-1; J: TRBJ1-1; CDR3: ASSQRDSSNTEAF
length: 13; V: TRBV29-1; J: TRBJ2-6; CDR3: SVVYLGFGANVLT
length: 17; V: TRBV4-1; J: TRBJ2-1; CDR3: ASSQGGLAGGPPYNEQF
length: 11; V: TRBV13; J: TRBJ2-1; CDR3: ASRSATGVEQF
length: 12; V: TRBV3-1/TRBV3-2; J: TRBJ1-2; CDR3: ASSQGGGSRRYT
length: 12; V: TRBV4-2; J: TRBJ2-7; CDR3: ASSRETGSYEQY
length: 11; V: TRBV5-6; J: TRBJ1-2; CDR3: ASSGGGSSGYT
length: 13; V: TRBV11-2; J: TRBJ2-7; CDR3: ASSLGQGKKVEQY
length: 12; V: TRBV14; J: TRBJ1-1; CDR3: ASSQTGLNTEAF
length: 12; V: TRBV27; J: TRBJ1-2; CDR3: ASGPGTGGFRYT
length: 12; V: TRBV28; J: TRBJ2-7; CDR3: ASSFLGQPYEQY
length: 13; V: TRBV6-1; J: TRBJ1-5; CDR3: ASSETPGLNQPQH
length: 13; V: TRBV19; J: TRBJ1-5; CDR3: ASSLRVPSNQPQH
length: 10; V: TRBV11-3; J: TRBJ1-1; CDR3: ASSKGQAEAF